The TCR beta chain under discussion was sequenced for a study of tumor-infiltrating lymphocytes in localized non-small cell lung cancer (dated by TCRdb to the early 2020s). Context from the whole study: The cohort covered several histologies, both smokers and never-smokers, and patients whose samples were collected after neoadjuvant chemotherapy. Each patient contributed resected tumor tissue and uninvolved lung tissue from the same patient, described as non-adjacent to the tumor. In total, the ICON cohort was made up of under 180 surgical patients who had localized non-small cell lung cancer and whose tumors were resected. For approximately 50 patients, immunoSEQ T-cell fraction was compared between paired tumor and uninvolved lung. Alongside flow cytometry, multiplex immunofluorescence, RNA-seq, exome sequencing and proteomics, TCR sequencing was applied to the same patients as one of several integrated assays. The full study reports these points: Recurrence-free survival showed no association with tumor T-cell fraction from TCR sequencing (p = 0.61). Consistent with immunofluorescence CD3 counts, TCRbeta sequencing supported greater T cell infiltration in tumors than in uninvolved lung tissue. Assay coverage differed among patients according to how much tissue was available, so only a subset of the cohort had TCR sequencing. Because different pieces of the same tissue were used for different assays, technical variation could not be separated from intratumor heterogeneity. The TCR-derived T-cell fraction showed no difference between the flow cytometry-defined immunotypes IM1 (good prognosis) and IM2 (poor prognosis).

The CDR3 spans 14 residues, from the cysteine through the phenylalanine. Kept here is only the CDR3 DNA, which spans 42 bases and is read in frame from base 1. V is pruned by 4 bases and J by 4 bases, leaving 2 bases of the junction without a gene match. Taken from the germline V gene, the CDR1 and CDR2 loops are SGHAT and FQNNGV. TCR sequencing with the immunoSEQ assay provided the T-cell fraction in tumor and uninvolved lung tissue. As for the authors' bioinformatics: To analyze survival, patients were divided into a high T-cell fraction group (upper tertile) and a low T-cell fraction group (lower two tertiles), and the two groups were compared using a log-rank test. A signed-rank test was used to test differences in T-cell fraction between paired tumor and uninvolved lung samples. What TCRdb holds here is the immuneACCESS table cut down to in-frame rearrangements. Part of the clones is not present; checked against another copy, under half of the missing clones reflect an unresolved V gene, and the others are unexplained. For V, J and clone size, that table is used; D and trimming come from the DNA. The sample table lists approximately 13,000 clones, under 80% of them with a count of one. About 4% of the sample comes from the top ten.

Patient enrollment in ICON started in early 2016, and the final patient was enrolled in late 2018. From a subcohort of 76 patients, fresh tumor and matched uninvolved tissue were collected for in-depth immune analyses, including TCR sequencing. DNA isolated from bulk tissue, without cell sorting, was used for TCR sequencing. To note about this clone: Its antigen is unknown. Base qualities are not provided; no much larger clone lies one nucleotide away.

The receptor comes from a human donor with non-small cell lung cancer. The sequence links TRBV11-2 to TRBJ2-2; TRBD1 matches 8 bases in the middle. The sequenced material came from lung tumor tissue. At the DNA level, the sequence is TGTGCCAGCAGCTCTACAGGGGGCACCGGGGAGCTGTTTTTT. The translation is CASSSTGGTGELFF.